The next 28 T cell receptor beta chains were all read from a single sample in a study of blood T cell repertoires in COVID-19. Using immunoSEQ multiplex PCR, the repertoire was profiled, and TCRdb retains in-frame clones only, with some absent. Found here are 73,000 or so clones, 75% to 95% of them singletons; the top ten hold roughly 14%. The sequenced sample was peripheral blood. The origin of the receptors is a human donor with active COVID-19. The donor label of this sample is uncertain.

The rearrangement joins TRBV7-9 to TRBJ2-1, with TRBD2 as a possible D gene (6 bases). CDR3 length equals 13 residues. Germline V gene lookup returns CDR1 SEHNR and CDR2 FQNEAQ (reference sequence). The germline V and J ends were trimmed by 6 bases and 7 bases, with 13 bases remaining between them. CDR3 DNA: TGTGCCAGCAGTTCGACGGGGAGGAATGAGCAGTTCTTC. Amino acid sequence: CASSSTGRNEQFF.

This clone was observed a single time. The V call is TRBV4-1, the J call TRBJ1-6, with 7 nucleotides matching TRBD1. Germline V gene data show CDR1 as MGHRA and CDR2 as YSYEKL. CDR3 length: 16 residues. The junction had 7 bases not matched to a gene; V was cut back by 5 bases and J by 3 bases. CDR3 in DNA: TGCGCCAGCAGCTACACCGGGACAGACTATAATTCACCCCTCCACTTT. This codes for CASSYTGTDYNSPLHF.

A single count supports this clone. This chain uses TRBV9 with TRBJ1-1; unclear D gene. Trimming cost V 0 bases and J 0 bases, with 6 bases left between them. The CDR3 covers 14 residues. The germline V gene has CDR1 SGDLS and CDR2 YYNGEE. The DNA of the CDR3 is TGTGCCAGCAGCGTAGATGGAGTGAACACTGAAGCTTTCTTT. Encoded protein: CASSVDGVNTEAFF.

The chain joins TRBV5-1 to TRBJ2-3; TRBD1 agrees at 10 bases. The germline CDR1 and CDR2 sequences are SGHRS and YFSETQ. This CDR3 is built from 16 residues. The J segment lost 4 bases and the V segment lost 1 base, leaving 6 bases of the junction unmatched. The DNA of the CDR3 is TGCGCCAGCAGCTTGCGGGGGACAGGGGAATCAGATACGCAGTATTTT. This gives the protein CASSLRGTGESDTQYF.

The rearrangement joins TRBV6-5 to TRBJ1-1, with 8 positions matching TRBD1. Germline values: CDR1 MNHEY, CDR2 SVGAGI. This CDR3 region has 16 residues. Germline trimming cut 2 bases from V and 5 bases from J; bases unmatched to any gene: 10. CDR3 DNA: TGTGCCAGCAGTTACGTAGGACAGGGAAGGAAAACTGAAGCTTTCTTT. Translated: CASSYVGQGRKTEAFF.

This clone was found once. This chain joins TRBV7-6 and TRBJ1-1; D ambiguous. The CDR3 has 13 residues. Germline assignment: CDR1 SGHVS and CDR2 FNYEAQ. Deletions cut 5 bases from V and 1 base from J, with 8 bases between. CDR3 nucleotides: TGTGCCAGCAGCGCGGATACGAACACTGAAGCTTTCTTT. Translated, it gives CASSADTNTEAFF.

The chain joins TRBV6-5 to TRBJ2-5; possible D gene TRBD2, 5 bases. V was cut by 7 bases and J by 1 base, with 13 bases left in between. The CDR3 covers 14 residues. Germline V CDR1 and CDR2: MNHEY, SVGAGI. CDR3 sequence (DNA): TGTGCCAGCACGGTTTGGGCGGGCCAAGAGACCCAGTACTTC. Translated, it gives CASTVWAGQETQYF.

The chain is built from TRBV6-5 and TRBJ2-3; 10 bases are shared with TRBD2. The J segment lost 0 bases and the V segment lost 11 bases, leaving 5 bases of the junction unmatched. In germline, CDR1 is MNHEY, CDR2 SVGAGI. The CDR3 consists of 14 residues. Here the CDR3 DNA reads TGTGCCGCGACTAGCGGGTCTAGCACAGATACGCAGTATTTT. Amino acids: CAATSGSSTDTQYF.

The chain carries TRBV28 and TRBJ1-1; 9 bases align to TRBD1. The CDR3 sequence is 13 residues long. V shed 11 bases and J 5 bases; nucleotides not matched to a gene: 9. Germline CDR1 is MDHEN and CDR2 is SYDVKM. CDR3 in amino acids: CAGTGTEMTEAFF. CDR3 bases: TGTGCCGGGACAGGGACGGAGATGACTGAAGCTTTCTTT.

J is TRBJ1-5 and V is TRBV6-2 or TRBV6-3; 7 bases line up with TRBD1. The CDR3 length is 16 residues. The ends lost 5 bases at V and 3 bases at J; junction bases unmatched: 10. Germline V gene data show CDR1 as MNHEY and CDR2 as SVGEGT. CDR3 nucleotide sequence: TGTGCCAGCAGTCAGACCTCGACAGGGATCAATCAGCCCCAGCATTTT. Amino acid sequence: CASSQTSTGINQPQHF.

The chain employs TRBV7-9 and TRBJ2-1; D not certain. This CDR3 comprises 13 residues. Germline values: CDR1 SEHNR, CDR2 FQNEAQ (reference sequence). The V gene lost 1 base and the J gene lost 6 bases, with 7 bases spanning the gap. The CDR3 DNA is TGTGCCAGCAGCTTAGGACTGATCAATGAGCAGTTCTTC. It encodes CASSLGLINEQFF.

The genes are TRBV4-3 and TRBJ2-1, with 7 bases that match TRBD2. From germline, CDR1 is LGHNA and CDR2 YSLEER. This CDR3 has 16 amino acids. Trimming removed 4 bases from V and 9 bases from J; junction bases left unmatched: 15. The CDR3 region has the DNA TGCGCCAGCAGCCCCTCAGGAACGGGAGGAAGAGGTGAGCAGTTCTTC. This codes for CASSPSGTGGRGEQFF.

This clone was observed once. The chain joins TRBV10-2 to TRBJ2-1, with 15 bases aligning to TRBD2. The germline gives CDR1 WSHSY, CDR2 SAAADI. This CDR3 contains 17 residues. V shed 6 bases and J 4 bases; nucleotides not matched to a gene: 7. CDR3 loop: CASREPGLAGGYNEQFF. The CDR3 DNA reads TGCGCCAGCAGAGAACCGGGACTAGCGGGAGGTTACAATGAGCAGTTCTTC.

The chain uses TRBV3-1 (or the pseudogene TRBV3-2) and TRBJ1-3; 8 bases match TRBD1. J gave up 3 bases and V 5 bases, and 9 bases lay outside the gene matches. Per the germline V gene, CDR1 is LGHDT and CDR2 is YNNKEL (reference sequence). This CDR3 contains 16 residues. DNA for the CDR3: TGTGCCAGCAGCTCATCCGACAGGGGTGTTGGAAACACCATATATTTT. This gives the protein CASSSSDRGVGNTIYF.

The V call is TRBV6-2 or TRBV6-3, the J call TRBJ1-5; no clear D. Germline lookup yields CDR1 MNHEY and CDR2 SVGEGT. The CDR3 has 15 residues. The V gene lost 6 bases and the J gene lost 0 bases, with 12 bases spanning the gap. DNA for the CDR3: TGTGCCAGCAGCCTGGGCCTGAATAGCAATCAGCCCCAGCATTTT. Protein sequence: CASSLGLNSNQPQHF.

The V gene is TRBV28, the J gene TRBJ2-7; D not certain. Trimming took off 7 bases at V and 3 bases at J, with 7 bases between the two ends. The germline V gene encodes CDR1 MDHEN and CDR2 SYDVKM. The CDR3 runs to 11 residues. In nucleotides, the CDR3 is TGTGCCAGCATTCAGGACTACGAGCAGTACTTC. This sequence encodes CASIQDYEQYF.

DNA for the CDR3: TGTGCCAGTAGTATGAGTCAAACCCGGGGTCAGCCCCAGCATTTT. Translation gives CASSMSQTRGQPQHF. The J gene is TRBJ1-5, the V gene TRBV19; D not resolved. The V gene lost 3 bases and the J gene lost 6 bases, with 15 bases spanning the gap. This CDR3 spans 15 amino acids. Germline values: CDR1 LNHDA, CDR2 SQIVND (reference sequence).

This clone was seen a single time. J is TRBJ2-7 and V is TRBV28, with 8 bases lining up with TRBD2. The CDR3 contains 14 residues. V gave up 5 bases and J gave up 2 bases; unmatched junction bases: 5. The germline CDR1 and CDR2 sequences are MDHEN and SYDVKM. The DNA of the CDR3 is TGTGCCAGCAGTACCCCGGGAGGGACCTACGAGCAGTACTTC. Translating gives CASSTPGGTYEQYF.

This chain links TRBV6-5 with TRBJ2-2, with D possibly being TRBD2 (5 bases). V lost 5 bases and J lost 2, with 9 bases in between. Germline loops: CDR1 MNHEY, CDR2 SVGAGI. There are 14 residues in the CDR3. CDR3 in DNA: TGTGCCAGCAGTAAAACTAGAAACACCGGGGAGCTGTTTTTT. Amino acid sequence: CASSKTRNTGELFF.

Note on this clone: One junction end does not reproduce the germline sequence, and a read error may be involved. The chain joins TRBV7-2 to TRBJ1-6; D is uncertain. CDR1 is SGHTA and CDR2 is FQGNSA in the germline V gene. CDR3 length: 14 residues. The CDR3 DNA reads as TGTGCCGGCAGAACAGCAGACTATAATTCACCCCTCCACTTT. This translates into CAGRTADYNSPLHF.

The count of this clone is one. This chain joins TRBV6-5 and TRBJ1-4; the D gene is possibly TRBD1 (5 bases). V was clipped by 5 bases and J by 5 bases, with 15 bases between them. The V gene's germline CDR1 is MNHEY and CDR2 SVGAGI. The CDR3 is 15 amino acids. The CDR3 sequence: CASSPTGSMNEKLFF. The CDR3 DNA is TGTGCCAGCAGTCCCACAGGATCGATGAATGAAAAACTGTTTTTT.

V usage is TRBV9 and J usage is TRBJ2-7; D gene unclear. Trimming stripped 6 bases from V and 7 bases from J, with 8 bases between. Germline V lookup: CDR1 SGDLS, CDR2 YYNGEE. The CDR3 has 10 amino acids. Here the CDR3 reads CASTRGEQYF. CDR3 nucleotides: TGTGCCAGCACCCGCGGTGAGCAGTACTTC.

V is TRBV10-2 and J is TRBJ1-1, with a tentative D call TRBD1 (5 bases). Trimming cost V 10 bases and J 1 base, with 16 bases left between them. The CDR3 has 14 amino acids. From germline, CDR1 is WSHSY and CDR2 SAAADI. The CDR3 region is CATQRGSQNTEAFF. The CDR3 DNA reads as TGCGCCACCCAGCGGGGCAGCCAGAACACTGAAGCTTTCTTT.

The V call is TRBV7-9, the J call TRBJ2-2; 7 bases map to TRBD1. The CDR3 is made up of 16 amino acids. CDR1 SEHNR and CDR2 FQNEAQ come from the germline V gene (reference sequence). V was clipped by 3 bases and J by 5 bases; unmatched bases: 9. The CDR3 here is CASSFRGIAKTGELFF. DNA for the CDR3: TGTGCCAGCAGCTTCAGGGGGATAGCTAAGACCGGGGAGCTGTTTTTT.

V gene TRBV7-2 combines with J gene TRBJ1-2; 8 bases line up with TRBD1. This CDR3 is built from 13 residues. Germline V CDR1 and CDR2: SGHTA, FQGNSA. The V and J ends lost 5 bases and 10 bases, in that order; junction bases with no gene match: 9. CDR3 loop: CASSLGTGDDYTF. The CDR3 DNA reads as TGTGCCAGCAGCCTCGGGACAGGAGATGACTACACCTTC.

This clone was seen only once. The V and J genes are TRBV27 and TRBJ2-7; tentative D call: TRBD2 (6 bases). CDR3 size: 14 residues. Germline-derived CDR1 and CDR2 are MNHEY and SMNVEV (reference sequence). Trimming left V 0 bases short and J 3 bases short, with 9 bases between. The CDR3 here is CASSLSPGDYEQYF. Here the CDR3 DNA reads TGTGCCAGCAGTTTATCCCCGGGGGACTACGAGCAGTACTTC.

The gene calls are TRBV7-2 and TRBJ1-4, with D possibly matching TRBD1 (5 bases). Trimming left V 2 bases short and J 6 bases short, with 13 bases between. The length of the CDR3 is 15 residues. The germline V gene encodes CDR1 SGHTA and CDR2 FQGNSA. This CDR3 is CASSLLPKGDEKLFF. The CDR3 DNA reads TGTGCCAGCAGCTTACTCCCCAAAGGGGATGAAAAACTGTTTTTT. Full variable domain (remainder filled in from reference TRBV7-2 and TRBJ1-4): GAGVSQSPSNKVTEKGKDVELRCDPISGHTALYWYRQSLGQGLEFLIYFQGNSAPDKSGLPSDRFSAERTGGSVSTLTIQRTQQEDSAVYLCASSLLPKGDEKLFFGSGTQLSVL.

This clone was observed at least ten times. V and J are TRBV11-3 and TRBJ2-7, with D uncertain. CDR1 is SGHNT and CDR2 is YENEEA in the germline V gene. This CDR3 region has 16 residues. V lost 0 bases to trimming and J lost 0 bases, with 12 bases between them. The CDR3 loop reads CASSLDIGAGSYEQYF. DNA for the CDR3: TGTGCCAGCAGCTTAGATATTGGTGCAGGCTCCTACGAGCAGTACTTC.